This TCR beta chain was profiled in a study of cytomegalovirus exposure and HLA in healthy donors. Sequencing used immunoSEQ multiplex PCR; TCRdb keeps in-frame clones, though not all of them. The table shows tens of thousands of clones, with 93% occurring only once. The length of the CDR3 is 14 residues. CDR1 and CDR2 (germline): LNHDA, SQIVND (reference sequence). Trimming removed 5 bases at V and 5 bases at J, with 13 bases between. About this clone: Its antigen is still unknown.

The study's findings and limits: The authors enumerated roughly 180 TCR beta chains as linked to cytomegalovirus.

This clonotype originated in a woman aged 18-29 years in good health and CMV-seronegative. The specimen sequenced was PBMCs. This chain uses TRBV19 with TRBJ1-5; D may be TRBD1 (5 bases). CDR3 DNA sequence: TGTGCCAGTAGTCCCGACAGTTATGATCAGCCCCAGCATTTT. It codes for CASSPDSYDQPQHF.